This note documents a single T cell receptor beta chain sequence. Its specificity is not known. Primers included in the PCR were 60 Vbeta and 13 Jbeta primers. The protocol was immunoSEQ multiplex PCR, while the TCRdb copy is restricted to in-frame clones and leaves out a portion. The sample has 150,000 to 200,000 clones, under 90% seen once. This sample is part of a study of cytomegalovirus exposure and HLA in healthy donors. Overall study: Early release data held some 80 million unique TCRs from HLA-typed donors. Overall study findings and caveats: The only immune exposure information that was available was CMV serostatus.

Donors in the study were healthy people who gave bone marrow. This receptor was obtained from a man aged 25 to 40 in good health and CMV-seronegative. The sequenced material came from PBMCs.

The CDR3 is CASSLGGGDHQPQHF. CDR3 DNA sequence: TGTGCCAGCAGCCTCGGGGGGGGTGATCATCAGCCCCAGCATTTT. The V and J genes are TRBV7-2 and TRBJ1-5; tentatively, D is TRBD1 (5 bases). V dropped 5 bases and J dropped 5 bases, with 16 bases sitting between them. CDR1 is SGHTA and CDR2 is FQGNSA in the germline V gene. The CDR3 length is 15 residues. The variable domain in full, with the rest retrieved from reference TRBV7-2 and TRBJ1-5, is GAGVSQSPSNKVTEKGKDVELRCDPISGHTALYWYRQSLGQGLEFLIYFQGNSAPDKSGLPSDRFSAERTGGSVSTLTIQRTQQEDSAVYLCASSLGGGDHQPQHFGDGTRLSIL.